The rows below give T cell receptor beta chains drawn from one sample of a study of Graves' ophthalmopathy and Graves' hyperthyroidism. TCRdb passed the multiplex PCR reads through MiXCR, listing each CDR3 protein once. The sample yields approximately 330,000 distinct CDR3 sequences, about 17% seen once. Sequencing was performed on peripheral blood. The receptor set was obtained from an adult man with Graves' ophthalmopathy. CDR3s include the opening cysteine and the closing phenylalanine or tryptophan. A D gene is named only where the DNA matches it firmly. Not all rows give a size; the values are once, few, many and, for expanded clones, a class.

>.|.|TRBJ2-2|TRBV6-1
TGTGCCAGCAGACGACGACAGAACACCGGGGAGCTGTTTTTT
CASRRRQNTGELFF
>many|TRBD1|TRBJ1-1|TRBV11-1
TGTGCCAGCAGCCACGGACAGGGTGACACTGAAGCTTTCTTT
CASSHGQGDTEAFF
>many|.|TRBJ1-3|TRBV6-5
TGTGCCAGCGGGCCAGGGTCTGCTGGAAACACCATATATTTT
CASGPGSAGNTIYF
>many|TRBD1|TRBJ1-5|TRBV20-1
TGCAGTGCTTCACAGGGGACTCGGTTGAGCAATCAGCCCCAGCATTTT
CSASQGTRLSNQPQHF
>many|.|TRBJ2-2|TRBV6-5
TGTGCCAGCAGTTACATGGACCAGAACACCGGGGAGCTGTTTTTT
CASSYMDQNTGELFF
>many|TRBD1|TRBJ1-1|TRBV28
TGTGCCAGCAGTTCGATGACAGGGGGCCGGGACACTGAAGCTTTCTTT
CASSSMTGGRDTEAFF
>many|.|TRBJ2-3|TRBV11-1
TGTGCCAGCAGCTTAGATGGGGGTCCGGGGCGCACAGATACGCAGTATTTT
CASSLDGGPGRTDTQYF
>many|.|TRBJ1-5|TRBV18
TGTGCCAGCTCACCTGAGATAGGACAGTCCAATCAGCCCCAGCATTTT
CASSPEIGQSNQPQHF
>many|TRBD1|TRBJ2-2|TRBV5-1
TGCGCCAGCAGCCTCAGGGGACAGGGATCTAACGGGGAGCTGTTTTTT
CASSLRGQGSNGELFF
>many|.|TRBJ1-2|TRBV12-3/TRBV12-4
TGTGCTATACAGCCCCCGACTGAGGATGGCTACACCTTC
CAIQPPTEDGYTF
>once|TRBD1|TRBJ2-7|TRBV28
TGTGCCAGCGACAAGGGACAGGTTACCTACGAGCAGTACTTC
CASDKGQVTYEQYF
>many|.|TRBJ2-2|TRBV7-2
TGTGCCAGCAGCTTAATGCAGGGAATCGGGGAGCTGTTTTTT
CASSLMQGIGELFF
>many|TRBD1|TRBJ1-1|TRBV7-8
TGTGCCAGCAGCTTAGCAGTGACAGGGTGGACTGAAGCTTTCTTT
CASSLAVTGWTEAFF
>many|TRBD1|TRBJ1-1|TRBV30
TGTGCCTGGACAGGGGGCTTGAACACTGAAGCTTTCTTT
CAWTGGLNTEAFF
>many|.|TRBJ2-7|TRBV7-2
TGTGCCAGCAGCTTAGTTCGGACAGAGCAGTACTTC
CASSLVRTEQYF
>many|.|TRBJ1-1|TRBV5-1
TGCGCCAGCAGCTCGCGTGGGGGCTACCAGAACACTGAAGCTTTCTTT
CASSSRGGYQNTEAFF
>many|.|TRBJ1-1|TRBV11-2
TGTGCCAGCAGCCTGGGTCTATGGCCGAACACTGAAGCTTTCTTT
CASSLGLWPNTEAFF
>many|TRBD1|TRBJ2-7|TRBV5-8
TGTGCCAGCAGCTATGACAGGGGTGTCTACGAGCAGTACTTC
CASSYDRGVYEQYF
>.|.|TRBJ1-5|TRBV28
TGTGCCAGCAGTTTGTCCGACAGGCGAAGAAGCAATCAGCCCCAGCATTTT
CASSLSDRRRSNQPQHF
>many|.|TRBJ2-5|TRBV7-2
TGTGCCAGCAGCTTAAACCGGGGGCAAGAGACCCAGTACTTC
CASSLNRGQETQYF
>few|.|TRBJ2-7|TRBV6-5
TGTGCCAGCAGACTCGGACAGACAACTAACTACGAGCAGTACTTC
CASRLGQTTNYEQYF
>many|.|TRBJ1-2|TRBV20-1
TGCAGTGCTGACAGGGGCTACACCTTC
CSADRGYTF
>many|TRBD2|TRBJ2-5|TRBV5-1
TGCGCCAGCAGCCCCTGGACGGGGGGTGAGACCCAGTACTTC
CASSPWTGGETQYF
>.|.|TRBJ2-7|TRBV5-1
TGCGCCAGCAGTGAAATGGCGCGGGGAGCGAGCGAGCAGTACTTC
CASSEMARGASEQYF
>.|.|TRBJ1-1|TRBV9
TGTGCCAGCAGCGTTAAACCAGACAGTCTGGAGATGAACACTGAAGCTTTCTTT
CASSVKPDSLEMNTEAFF
>many|.|TRBJ2-6|TRBV25-1
TGTGCCAGCAGTGAATATCTCGCGACCTCTGGGGCCAACGTCCTGACTTTC
CASSEYLATSGANVLTF
>many|.|TRBJ1-1|TRBV6-1
TGTGCCAGCAGTGAAAGGTACAGGCACCGTGACACTGAAGCTTTCTTT
CASSERYRHRDTEAFF
>many|TRBD1|TRBJ1-5|TRBV6-2/TRBV6-3
TGTGCCAGCAGTTACCACCGGGACAGGGGAGGATTGGGCAATCAGCCCCAGCATTTT
CASSYHRDRGGLGNQPQHF
>many|.|TRBJ2-2|TRBV20-1
TGCAGTGCTAGAACCGGGACCCCGAACACCGGGGAGCTGTTTTTT
CSARTGTPNTGELFF
>few|.|TRBJ2-3|TRBV18
TGTGCCAGCTCCCATCCGGGCACAGATACGCAGTATTTT
CASSHPGTDTQYF
>many|.|TRBJ1-2|TRBV6-2/TRBV6-3
TGTGCCATTTCGGCGGGGGGCAACTATGGCTACACCTTC
CAISAGGNYGYTF
>many|.|TRBJ1-2|TRBV19
TGTGCCAGTAGTATGGAAGGCACCTTTGGCTATGGCTACACCTTC
CASSMEGTFGYGYTF
>many|.|TRBJ2-5|TRBV7-2
TGTGCCAGCAGCTTCAGGGCGGTCCAAGAGACCCAGTACTTC
CASSFRAVQETQYF
>many|.|TRBJ2-5|TRBV10-3
TGTGCCATCAGTGAGCCTACCCGATGGGAGACCCAGTACTTC
CAISEPTRWETQYF
>.|.|TRBJ1-5|TRBV30
TGTGCCTGGAGTGTAGGGAGGGGGAAATGGCCCCAGCATTTT
CAWSVGRGKWPQHF
>many|TRBD2|TRBJ2-7|TRBV6-1
TGTGCCAGCAGCCCACGACTAGCGGGATACTACGAGCAGTACTTC
CASSPRLAGYYEQYF
>many|.|TRBJ1-3|TRBV28
TGTGCCAGCAGGACCGGGCCAGGAAACACCATATATTTT
CASRTGPGNTIYF
>many|.|TRBJ2-7|TRBV6-2/TRBV6-3
TGTGCCAGCAGTTACGGGGGGACCTACGAGCAGTACTTC
CASSYGGTYEQYF
>.|.|TRBJ1-6|TRBV12-3/TRBV12-4
TGTGCCAGCAGTGATCCGGCGTATAATTCACCCCTCCACTTT
CASSDPAYNSPLHF
>many|.|TRBJ2-7|TRBV20-1
TGCAGTGCCACCGATGGGTACGAGCAGTACTTC
CSATDGYEQYF
>many|.|TRBJ1-5|TRBV4-1
TGCGCCAGCAGCCAAGAGGCAGACAATAGCAATCAGCCCCAGCATTTT
CASSQEADNSNQPQHF
>many|.|TRBJ2-6|TRBV20-1
TGCAGTGCTAGAGCCTCTCAGGGGCGCGGTTCCTCTGGGGCCAACGTCCTGACTTTC
CSARASQGRGSSGANVLTF
>many|.|TRBJ2-2|TRBV2
TGTGCCAGCAGTGACAGGAAAGTAGCGAACACCGGGGAGCTGTTTTTT
CASSDRKVANTGELFF
>many|TRBD2|TRBJ2-5|TRBV5-8
TGTGCCAGCAGCCCGGGACTAGCGGACCAAGAGACCCAGTACTTC
CASSPGLADQETQYF
>many|.|TRBJ2-7|TRBV2
TGTGCCAGCATCCCTAACTTCGGCGAGCAGTACTTC
CASIPNFGEQYF
>many|TRBD2|TRBJ2-5|TRBV11-2
TGTGCCAGCAGCAAGGGGACTAGCGGGGAAGGAGGAGAGACCCAGTACTTC
CASSKGTSGEGGETQYF
>many|TRBD1|TRBJ1-2|TRBV6-2/TRBV6-3
TGTGCCAGCAGAGACCGGGACAGGCAGATTGTGAACTATGGCTACACCTTC
CASRDRDRQIVNYGYTF
>.|TRBD1|TRBJ1-1|TRBV6-5
TGTGCCAGCAGTTACTACGGGACAGGGGAAACTGAAGCTTTCTTT
CASSYYGTGETEAFF